The entry below gives a single T cell receptor beta chain sequence along with its context. The antigen is unknown. This sample was included in a study of cytomegalovirus exposure and HLA in healthy donors. Vbeta (60) and Jbeta (13) primers were used in the PCR. Authors' analysis steps: Later, some 75 million unique TCR beta chains were counted in an analysis, and roughly 11 million of them were shared. The method was immunoSEQ multiplex PCR; TCRdb's version includes in-frame clones alone and lacks a portion of them. The V and J calls and the clone size are those of that table, but D and trimming were determined from the DNA. Here the sample spans 65,000 to 75,000 clones, about two thirds being singletons. The V gene lost 4 bases and the J gene lost 4 bases, with 12 bases spanning the gap. Germline CDR1 and CDR2: SGHDN and FVKESK. The CDR3 spans 14 residues. Study-wide results and caveats: Reportedly, diagnosis of cytomegalovirus status by the classifier showed high specificity and sensitivity. In an earlier analysis, most TCR beta V segments were productive about 87% or about 30% of the time. A list of around 160 TCR beta chains associated with cytomegalovirus was given.

This receptor was obtained from a man aged 40-55 years in good health and CMV-seropositive. The rearrangement uses TRBV14 and TRBJ2-3, with D perhaps TRBD2 (5 bases). The source material was PBMCs. CDR3 amino acids: CASSRLGRADTQYF. CDR3 DNA: TGTGCCAGCAGCCGGCTAGGGCGGGCAGATACGCAGTATTTT.